One sample yielded the 24 T cell receptor beta chains listed below, sequenced in a study of cytomegalovirus exposure and HLA in healthy donors. Primers included in the PCR were 60 Vbeta and 13 Jbeta primers. Some clones are missing from TCRdb's copy, which holds only in-frame ones; the method was immunoSEQ multiplex PCR. The table has about 140,000 clones, 70% to 75% seen once; the top ten hold about an eighth. Sequencing was carried out using PBMCs. The receptors originated from a human donor in good health.

The chain combines TRBV5-1 with TRBJ2-7; possible D gene TRBD2, 6 bases. Trimming cost V 1 base and J 0 bases, with 14 bases left between them. Germline CDR1 reads SGHRS; CDR2 reads YFSETQ. This CDR3 region has 16 residues. In nucleotides, the CDR3 is TGCGCCAGCAGCTTGATCGGGGGTGGGAGCTCCTACGAGCAGTACTTC. Its protein product is CASSLIGGGSSYEQYF.

This clone was recorded a few times. The chain couples TRBV27 to TRBJ2-7, with D tentatively TRBD2 (5 bases). CDR3 size: 15 residues. V shed 3 bases and J shed 0 bases, with 12 bases lying between them. The germline V gene has CDR1 MNHEY and CDR2 SMNVEV (reference sequence). The CDR3 loop is CASSFSSRSSYEQYF. For the CDR3, the DNA is TGTGCCAGCAGTTTTTCTAGCAGGAGCTCCTACGAGCAGTACTTC.

This chain joins TRBV7-9 and TRBJ1-1; 7 bases are shared with TRBD1. V gave up 6 bases and J gave up 1 base; unmatched junction bases: 11. CDR3 size: 16 residues. Germline assignment: CDR1 SEHNR and CDR2 FQNEAQ (reference sequence). CDR3 nucleotides: TGTGCCAGCAGTCTCCGGGACAGAGCACCGAACACTGAAGCTTTCTTT. It yields the protein CASSLRDRAPNTEAFF.

The chain recombines TRBV21-1 with TRBJ2-7; the D call of TRBD2 is as the table states it, not checked on the DNA. TRBV21-1 is listed as a pseudogene. This CDR3 is 14 amino acids long. The CDR3 here is CASIRPGLTYEQYF. CDR3 coding DNA: TGTGCCAGCATCCGCCCGGGACTGACCTACGAGCAGTACTTC.

The rearrangement joins TRBV5-1 to TRBJ1-5, with a possible D match to TRBD1 (5 bases). The germline gives CDR1 SGHRS, CDR2 YFSETQ. V lost 0 bases and J lost 7, with 8 bases in between. The length of the CDR3 is 13 residues. CDR3 sequence reads: CASSLEGVQPQHF. The CDR3 DNA follows: TGCGCCAGCAGCTTGGAAGGGGTCCAGCCCCAGCATTTT.

This clone was observed a single time. The V gene is TRBV5-4, the J gene TRBJ1-2; 7 bases align to TRBD1. Trimming at V came to 5 bases and at J to 7 bases, leaving 23 bases not matched to a gene. The germline gives CDR1 SGHNT, CDR2 YYREEE (reference sequence). This CDR3 spans 18 amino acids. For the CDR3, the DNA is TGTGCCAGCAGTACCGTATCGAGAGGAAGACAGGGTCGCACTGGCTACACCTTC. Its protein is CASSTVSRGRQGRTGYTF.

The chain is built from TRBV28 and TRBJ2-4; D gene ambiguous. Germline lookup yields CDR1 MDHEN and CDR2 SYDVKM. V was clipped by 3 bases and J by 0 bases, with 12 bases between them. The CDR3 sequence is 16 residues long. For the CDR3, the DNA is TGTGCCAGCAGTTTTGGCCAGACTCTAGCCAAAAACATTCAGTACTTC. It specifies CASSFGQTLAKNIQYF.

This clone has only a few counts. The chain couples TRBV4-1 to TRBJ1-1, with D possibly matching TRBD1 (6 bases). Germline lookup yields CDR1 MGHRA and CDR2 YSYEKL. V lost 3 bases to trimming and J lost 0 bases, with 8 bases between them. The CDR3 is 14 residues long. CDR3 residues: CASSHPGVNTEAFF. CDR3 coding DNA: TGCGCCAGCAGCCACCCAGGGGTGAACACTGAAGCTTTCTTT.

The chain is built from TRBV5-1 and TRBJ2-1, with D tentatively TRBD2 (6 bases). The germline V gene encodes CDR1 SGHRS and CDR2 YFSETQ. This CDR3 comprises 15 residues. V was shortened by 2 bases and J by 5 bases, with 14 bases between the two germline ends. CDR3 coding DNA: TGCGCCAGCAGCTTAGTCGCGGGGTTCAACAATGAGCAGTTCTTC. This sequence encodes CASSLVAGFNNEQFF.

This chain links TRBV5-1 with TRBJ1-3; D unresolved. In germline, CDR1 is SGHRS, CDR2 YFSETQ. The CDR3 covers 16 residues. V lost 0 bases, J lost 1 base, and 11 bases lay in between. CDR3 bases: TGCGCCAGCAGCTTGGTCGCGGTTACGTCTGGAAACACCATATATTTT. It yields the protein CASSLVAVTSGNTIYF.

V and J are TRBV18 and TRBJ1-6; TRBD1 agrees at 8 bases. The germline CDR1 and CDR2 sequences are KGHSH and LQKENI. The CDR3 length is 14 residues. The ends lost 6 bases at V and 6 bases at J; junction bases unmatched: 4. The chain's CDR3 is CASSLGQGNSPLHF. The CDR3 DNA sequence: TGTGCCAGCTCGCTAGGACAGGGTAATTCACCCCTCCACTTT.

The chain is built from TRBV7-9 and TRBJ2-7; 7 bases align to TRBD2. The CDR3 contains 16 residues. V shed 1 base and J 6 bases; nucleotides not matched to a gene: 12. Looked up from germline, CDR1 is SEHNR and CDR2 is FQNEAQ (reference sequence). The CDR3 reads CASSLVPGTKYAEQYF. CDR3 nucleotide sequence: TGTGCCAGCAGCTTAGTACCCGGGACTAAATACGCCGAGCAGTACTTC.

The chain couples TRBV7-3 to TRBJ2-1; D remains ambiguous. Per the germline V gene, CDR1 is SGHTA and CDR2 is FQGTGA. The length of the CDR3 is 12 residues. The germline V and J ends were trimmed by 4 bases and 6 bases, with 7 bases remaining between them. The CDR3 loop reads CASSSNTNEQFF. The CDR3, as DNA: TGTGCCAGCAGCTCGAACACCAATGAGCAGTTCTTC.

V and J are TRBV28 and TRBJ2-7; D not resolved. V lost 5 bases, J lost 0 bases, and 5 bases lay in between. Germline CDR1 reads MDHEN; CDR2 reads SYDVKM. The CDR3 has 12 residues. CDR3: CASSGSSYEQYF. The CDR3 DNA follows: TGTGCCAGCAGTGGCAGCTCCTACGAGCAGTACTTC.

For the CDR3, the DNA is TGTGCCTGGAGTGGGGAGGGGGGGGAAAAACTGTTTTTT. Its protein product is CAWSGEGGEKLFF. V usage is TRBV30 and J usage is TRBJ1-4; possible D gene TRBD1, 6 bases. V dropped 1 base and J dropped 8 bases, with 11 bases sitting between them. This CDR3 is built from 13 residues. Germline CDR1 and CDR2: GTSNPN and SVGIG (reference sequence).

The sample holds a few counts of this clone. The chain links TRBV2 to TRBJ2-5; D may be TRBD2 (5 bases). The CDR3 extends over 13 amino acids. From germline, CDR1 is SNHLY and CDR2 FYNNEI. The V end lost 7 bases, the J end lost 5 bases, and 14 bases lay between the germline ends. This chain's CDR3 is CASTLDLRETQYF. The CDR3 coding sequence is TGTGCCAGCACATTGGACTTAAGGGAGACCCAGTACTTC.

This clone has a handful of counts. This chain joins TRBV6-5 and TRBJ1-5; D ambiguous. Germline CDR1 and CDR2: MNHEY and SVGAGI. V lost 4 bases and J lost 7, with 17 bases in between. This CDR3 has 15 residues. CDR3 DNA sequence: TGTGCCAGCAGTTCCGGACTGTTCCTCGGCCAGCCCCAGCATTTT. This sequence encodes CASSSGLFLGQPQHF.

This clone was detected a few times. The chain carries TRBV7-3 and TRBJ2-1, with D perhaps matching TRBD2 (6 bases). From germline, CDR1 is SGHTA and CDR2 FQGTGA. This CDR3 is built from 13 residues. Between the trimmed V and J ends, which lost 6 bases and 6 bases, there was a span of 12 bases. CDR3 sequence (DNA): TGTGCCAGCAGTCCCCGGGGGTTCAATGAGCAGTTCTTC. It yields the protein CASSPRGFNEQFF. Complete variable domain (other parts from reference TRBV7-3 and TRBJ2-1): GAGVSQTPSNKVTEKGKYVELRCDPISGHTALYWYRQSLGQGPEFLIYFQGTGAADDSGLPNDRFFAVRPEGSVSTLKIQRTERGDSAVYLCASSPRGFNEQFFGPGTRLTVL.

The chain carries TRBV15 and TRBJ2-5, with D possibly matching TRBD2 (5 bases). Germline lookup yields CDR1 LNHNV and CDR2 YYDKDF (reference sequence). CDR3 length: 18 residues. The V end was cut by 0 bases, the J end by 1 base, with 18 bases between. The CDR3: CATSRDRPPTRPQETQYF. In DNA form, the CDR3 reads TGTGCCACCAGCAGAGACCGACCCCCTACTAGGCCCCAAGAGACCCAGTACTTC.

The rearrangement uses TRBV9 and TRBJ1-2; D is unresolved. The length of the CDR3 is 15 residues. Germline CDR1 SGDLS, CDR2 YYNGEE. The V end was cut by 0 bases, the J end by 0 bases, with 9 bases between. The CDR3 sequence is CASSVEATANYGYTF. Here the CDR3 DNA reads TGTGCCAGCAGCGTAGAGGCCACAGCTAACTATGGCTACACCTTC.

The V gene is TRBV27, the J gene TRBJ1-5; D is ambiguous. Germline CDR1 MNHEY, CDR2 SMNVEV (reference sequence). The CDR3 sequence is 14 residues long. Trimming shortened V by 6 bases and J by 0 bases, and 9 bases separated the two germline ends. The CDR3 nucleotides are TGTGCCAGCAGCACGCGATATAGCAATCAGCCCCAGCATTTT. It is translated as CASSTRYSNQPQHF.

On this clone: The sample holds other DNA sequences that translate to the same CDR3. V is TRBV5-1 and J is TRBJ1-6; 11 bases are a match to TRBD1. V lost 5 bases and J lost 14; bases outside the gene matches: 15. Germline V lookup: CDR1 SGHRS, CDR2 YFSETQ. CDR3 length: 16 residues. The CDR3 DNA is TGCGCCAGCAGTCCGGACAGGGGGCGTGTAAGTGAGGCCCTCCACTTT. It yields the protein CASSPDRGRVSEALHF.

The V and J genes are TRBV2 and TRBJ1-2, with D tentatively TRBD1 (6 bases). The V end was cut by 8 bases, the J end by 2 bases, with 6 bases between. The CDR3 is 11 amino acids. The germline V gene has CDR1 SNHLY and CDR2 FYNNEI. In nucleotides, the CDR3 is TGTGCCAGCGGACAGAACTATGGCTACACCTTC. This sequence encodes CASGQNYGYTF.

The rearrangement joins TRBV7-9 to TRBJ2-3; D is perhaps TRBD2 (6 bases). CDR1 SEHNR and CDR2 FQNEAQ come from the germline V gene (reference sequence). V was cut by 1 base and J by 0 bases, with 8 bases left in between. The CDR3 sequence is 15 residues long. The chain's CDR3 is CASSLGSGSTDTQYF. In DNA, the CDR3 is TGTGCCAGCAGCTTAGGTAGCGGCAGCACAGATACGCAGTATTTT.